This section outlines one TCR beta chain sequence together with its context. This sample is drawn from a study of blood T cell repertoires in COVID-19. In the study overall: Donors in the United States, Italy and Spain gave samples during acute or convalescent COVID-19.

Data came from immunoSEQ multiplex PCR; TCRdb stores just in-frame clones and leaves some out. The sample has 80,000 or so clones, roughly 87% seen once. This TCR derives from a woman between 45 and 60 years old in a cohort sampled during active COVID-19. What was sequenced was peripheral blood.

The CDR3 DNA is TGCGCCAGCAGTGAAGGGACAGGGGACGTCTTCCAAGAGACCCAGTACTTC. Encoded protein: CASSEGTGDVFQETQYF. V and J are TRBV10-2 and TRBJ2-5, with 10 bases identical to TRBD1. The length of the CDR3 is 17 residues. V trimming: 3 bases; J trimming: 1 base; junction bases outside the gene matches: 8. Germline V gene lookup returns CDR1 WSHSY and CDR2 SAAADI.